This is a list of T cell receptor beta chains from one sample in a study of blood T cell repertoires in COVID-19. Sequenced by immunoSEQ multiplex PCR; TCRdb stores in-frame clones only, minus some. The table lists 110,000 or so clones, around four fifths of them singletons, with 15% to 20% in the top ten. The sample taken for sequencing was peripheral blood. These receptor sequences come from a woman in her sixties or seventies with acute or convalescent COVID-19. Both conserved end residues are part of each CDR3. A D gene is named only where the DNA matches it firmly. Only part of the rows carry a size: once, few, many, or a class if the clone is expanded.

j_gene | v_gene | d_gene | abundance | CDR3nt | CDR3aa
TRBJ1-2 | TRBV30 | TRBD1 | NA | TGTGCCTGGAGTTCTGGACAGGATCTCAACTATGGCTACACCTTC | CAWSSGQDLNYGYTF
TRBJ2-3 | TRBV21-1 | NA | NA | TGTGCCAGGCCCCCGGGACTAGGGATAGATACGCAGTATTTT | CARPPGLGIDTQYF
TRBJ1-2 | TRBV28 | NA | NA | TGTGCCAGCAGTTTGGGCGCGTGGGGCCCGAACTATGGCTACACCTTC | CASSLGAWGPNYGYTF
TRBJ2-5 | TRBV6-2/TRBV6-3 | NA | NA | TGTGCCAGCAGATACCCCCGGGGCCAAGAGACCCAGTACTTC | CASRYPRGQETQYF
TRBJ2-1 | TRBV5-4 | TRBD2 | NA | TGTGCCAGCAGCCAGGGACTAGCGGACAATGAGCAGTTCTTC | CASSQGLADNEQFF
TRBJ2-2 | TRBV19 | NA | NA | TGTGCCATCCGCGTGGGGCGCCAGAACACCGGGGAGCTGTTTTTT | CAIRVGRQNTGELFF
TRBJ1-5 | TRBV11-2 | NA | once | TGTGCCAGCAGCGCCGATGGAGGGCTTCGCCAGCCCCAGCATTTT | CASSADGGLRQPQHF
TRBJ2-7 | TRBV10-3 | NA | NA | TGTGCCATCAGTCGGGACATGAACAACGAGCAGTACTTC | CAISRDMNNEQYF
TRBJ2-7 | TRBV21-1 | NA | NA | TGTGCCAGCAGCAAAGTTAGCGGGAGGTACTACGAGCAGTACTTC | CASSKVSGRYYEQYF
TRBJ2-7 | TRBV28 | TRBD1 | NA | TGTGCCAGCAGTCGGACAGGGGTTCACGAGCAGTACTTC | CASSRTGVHEQYF
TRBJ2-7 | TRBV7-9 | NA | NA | TGTGCCAGCACCAGGCCCGACGTGGGCCACGAGCAGTACTTC | CASTRPDVGHEQYF
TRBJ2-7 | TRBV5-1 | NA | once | TGCGCCAGCAGCTTGGGCAGGGAAACCTACGAGCAGTACTTC | CASSLGRETYEQYF
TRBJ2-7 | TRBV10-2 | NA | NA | TGCGCCAGCAGTTCCCAGTCCTACGAGCAGTACTTC | CASSSQSYEQYF
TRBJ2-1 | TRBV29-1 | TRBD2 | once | TGCAGCGTTGAAGGACCCGCTAGCGGGGTAAGTGAGCAGTTCTTC | CSVEGPASGVSEQFF
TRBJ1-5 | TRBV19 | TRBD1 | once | TGTGCCAGTTTTTCTCGGGACAGCCTTGAGCAGCATTTT | CASFSRDSLEQHF
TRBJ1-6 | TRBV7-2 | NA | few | TGTGCCAGCAGCTTAGGGACAGCGGTTTCACCCCTCCACTTT | CASSLGTAVSPLHF
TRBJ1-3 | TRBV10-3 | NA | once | TGTGCCATGGGGGGTTCGAGGGCAAATGGAAACACCATATATTTT | CAMGGSRANGNTIYF
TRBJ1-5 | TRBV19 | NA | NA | TGTGCCAGTAGTATGGGGGCGGACGGGGCCCAGCATTTT | CASSMGADGAQHF
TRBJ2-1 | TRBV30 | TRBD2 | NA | TGTGCCTGGACCAGATTAGCGGGAGGCAATGAGCAGTTCTTC | CAWTRLAGGNEQFF
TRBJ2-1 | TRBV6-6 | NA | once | TGTGCCAGCAGTTCGTCATCGGCGGGTGAGCAGTTCTTC | CASSSSSAGEQFF
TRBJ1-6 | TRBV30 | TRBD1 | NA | TGTGCCTGGAGTATTGACAGGGGTAATTCACCCCTCCACTTT | CAWSIDRGNSPLHF
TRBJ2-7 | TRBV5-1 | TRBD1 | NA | TGCGCCAGCAGCTCCCGTACAGGGGGCGATTTTGCCTACGAGCAGTACTTC | CASSSRTGGDFAYEQYF
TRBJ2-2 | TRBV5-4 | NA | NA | TGTGCCAGCAGCCCGGGGGGCACTCACACCGGGGAGCTGTTTTTT | CASSPGGTHTGELFF
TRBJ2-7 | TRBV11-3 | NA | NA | TGTGCCAGCAGCCAGGGCGGGGACTACGAGCAGTACTTC | CASSQGGDYEQYF
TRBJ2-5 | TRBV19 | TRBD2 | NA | TGTGCCAGTAGTAGCGGGAGATCGGAGACCCAGTACTTC | CASSSGRSETQYF
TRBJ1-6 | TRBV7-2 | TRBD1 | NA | TGTGCCAGCAGCTCGACGACAGGGGTTGCCTCACCCCTCCACTTT | CASSSTTGVASPLHF
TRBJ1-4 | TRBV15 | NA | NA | TGTGCCACCAGCCCGGAGTTTTCTAATGAAAAACTGTTTTTT | CATSPEFSNEKLFF
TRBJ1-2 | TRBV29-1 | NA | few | TGCAGCGTTATCGGAGGACGTGGCTACACCTTC | CSVIGGRGYTF
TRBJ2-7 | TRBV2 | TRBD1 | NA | TGTGCCAGCAACCCCGCTCCGGGACAGGGGTCCGGATACGAGCAGTACTTC | CASNPAPGQGSGYEQYF
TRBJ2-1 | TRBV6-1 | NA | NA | TGTGCCAGCAGTGAAGGAGGGAGAAGACCCTACAATGAGCAGTTCTTC | CASSEGGRRPYNEQFF
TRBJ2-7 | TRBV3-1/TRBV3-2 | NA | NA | TGTGCCAGCAGCCTATCTGATGCTCCGGTGAGCTACGAGCAGTACTTC | CASSLSDAPVSYEQYF
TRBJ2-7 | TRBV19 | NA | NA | TGTGCCAGTAGTATATCGGCCAGGAACGGCCACGAGCAGTACTTC | CASSISARNGHEQYF
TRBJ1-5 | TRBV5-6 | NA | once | TGTGCCAGCAGCCCCTGGGGGGGGTTCGAGCCCCAGCATTTT | CASSPWGGFEPQHF
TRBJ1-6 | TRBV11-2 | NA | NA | TGTGCCAGCAGCTTAGCAGGCTCACCCCTCCACTTT | CASSLAGSPLHF
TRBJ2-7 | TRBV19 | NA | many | TGTGCCAGTAGAGGAGGGCCTAGGGAGTACTTC | CASRGGPREYF